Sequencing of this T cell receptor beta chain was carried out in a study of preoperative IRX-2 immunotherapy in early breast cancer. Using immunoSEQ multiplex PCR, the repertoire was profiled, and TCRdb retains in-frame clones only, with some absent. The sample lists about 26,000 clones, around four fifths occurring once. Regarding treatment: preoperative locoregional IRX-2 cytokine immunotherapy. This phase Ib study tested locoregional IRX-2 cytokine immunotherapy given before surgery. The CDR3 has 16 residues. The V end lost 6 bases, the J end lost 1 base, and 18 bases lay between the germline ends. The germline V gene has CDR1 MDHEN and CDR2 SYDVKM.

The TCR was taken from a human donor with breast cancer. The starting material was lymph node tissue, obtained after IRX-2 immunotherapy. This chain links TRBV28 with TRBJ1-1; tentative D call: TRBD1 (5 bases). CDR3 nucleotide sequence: TGTGCCAGCAGCCGGGACTTAGGCCGTTGGAACACTGAAGCTTTCTTT. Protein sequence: CASSRDLGRWNTEAFF.